This T cell receptor (beta chain) is from a study of shared clonotypes between healthy human individuals. Study details: A donor's plate count was three for CD4 naive and three for CD4 memory; CD8 naive had two and CD8 memory one.

CDR3 length: 13 residues. Trimming cost V 4 bases and J 6 bases, with 13 bases left between them. Germline V gene lookup returns CDR1 MDHEN and CDR2 SYDVKM. On this clone: The antigen remains undetermined.

An even split of each subset's genomic DNA across several immunoSEQ plates was performed. Assay: immunoSEQ multiplex PCR; the TCRdb copy retains only in-frame clones and omits some. The sample holds 650,000 to 800,000 clones, roughly 72% seen once. Study-wide findings and caveats: Generally, estimated richness proved larger in naive subsets than it did in memory subsets. Despite large depth, sorted-subset datasets appeared incompletely sequenced.

The TCR originated in a woman aged 30 to 39 in good health. Specimen: memory CD4+ T cells sorted from blood. Subset indicated: CD45RA-negative fraction. The chain couples TRBV28 to TRBJ2-7; perhaps TRBD2 as D (5 bases). DNA of the CDR3: TGTGCCAGCAGTTCGCGGGTTCCCCTCGAGCAGTACTTC. Its translation is CASSSRVPLEQYF.